The rows below give T cell receptor beta chains drawn from one sample of a study of shared clonotypes between healthy human individuals. Produced via immunoSEQ multiplex PCR; TCRdb's table is partial and in-frame only. The sample lists approximately 740,000 clones; 80% to 95% were seen once. The specimen was naive CD8+ T cells sorted from blood. The receptors originated from a man younger than 40 in good health. Each CDR3 is given with its conserved first and last residue. D genes are given only for firm matches. Expanded clones are given a class, and other clones once, few, many or no size at all.

CDR3 DNA: TGTGCCAGCAGTGAATGGGGGACAGGGCCCTACGAGCAGTACTTC; CDR3 protein: CASSEWGTGPYEQYF; J gene: TRBJ2-7; D gene: TRBD1; clone size: -; V gene: TRBV6-1
CDR3 DNA: TGTGCCAGCAGCTTAACCACCACCTACAATGAGCAGTTCTTC; CDR3 protein: CASSLTTTYNEQFF; J gene: TRBJ2-1; D gene: -; clone size: -; V gene: TRBV7-9
CDR3 DNA: TGTGCCAGCTCTGGGACTAGCGGAGATTACAATGAGCAGTTCTTC; CDR3 protein: CASSGTSGDYNEQFF; J gene: TRBJ2-1; D gene: TRBD2; clone size: -; V gene: TRBV6-1
CDR3 DNA: TGTGCCAGCCGATCGGGGGACATTCAACCCTACGAGCAGTACTTC; CDR3 protein: CASRSGDIQPYEQYF; J gene: TRBJ2-7; D gene: -; clone size: -; V gene: TRBV11-2
CDR3 DNA: TGTGCCAGCAGTTCTCTCAGGGACAGGGTAAGAGAGACCCAGTACTTC; CDR3 protein: CASSSLRDRVRETQYF; J gene: TRBJ2-5; D gene: TRBD1; clone size: -; V gene: TRBV28
CDR3 DNA: TGTGCCAGCATTCTAGCGGGAGGAGGGGGCACAGATACGCAGTATTTT; CDR3 protein: CASILAGGGGTDTQYF; J gene: TRBJ2-3; D gene: TRBD2; clone size: -; V gene: TRBV2
CDR3 DNA: TGCGCCAGCAGCCAAGAAAGGTTGGAGAGCGGGGACTACGAGCAGTACTTC; CDR3 protein: CASSQERLESGDYEQYF; J gene: TRBJ2-7; D gene: TRBD2; clone size: -; V gene: TRBV4-1
CDR3 DNA: TGTGCCAGCAGCTTAGGTCGTAACTATGGCTACACCTTC; CDR3 protein: CASSLGRNYGYTF; J gene: TRBJ1-2; D gene: -; clone size: -; V gene: TRBV13
CDR3 DNA: TGTGCCAGCAGTGAGGCTAGCGGGTCCTACAATGAGCAGTTCTTC; CDR3 protein: CASSEASGSYNEQFF; J gene: TRBJ2-1; D gene: TRBD2; clone size: -; V gene: TRBV6-4
CDR3 DNA: TGTGCCAGCAGCATCTCAGGGCTAGCCCACAATGAGCAGTTCTTC; CDR3 protein: CASSISGLAHNEQFF; J gene: TRBJ2-1; D gene: -; clone size: -; V gene: TRBV11-3
CDR3 DNA: TGTGCCAGCAGTGAGAGCGGGAGCTCCTACGAGCAGTACTTC; CDR3 protein: CASSESGSSYEQYF; J gene: TRBJ2-7; D gene: TRBD2; clone size: -; V gene: TRBV25-1
CDR3 DNA: TGTGCCAGCACTTCCTCAGCGGGAGAGACCTCCTACGAGCAGTACTTC; CDR3 protein: CASTSSAGETSYEQYF; J gene: TRBJ2-7; D gene: TRBD2; clone size: -; V gene: TRBV27
CDR3 DNA: TGTGCCACCAGCCCCCGCGCGGCGGAGAACACCGGGGAGCTGTTTTTT; CDR3 protein: CATSPRAAENTGELFF; J gene: TRBJ2-2; D gene: -; clone size: -; V gene: TRBV15
CDR3 DNA: TGTGCCAGCAGTGCAGGCCCCGAGGGTCTTGGTGAGCAGCCCCAGCATTTT; CDR3 protein: CASSAGPEGLGEQPQHF; J gene: TRBJ1-5; D gene: -; clone size: few; V gene: TRBV25-1
CDR3 DNA: TGTGCCAGCAGCTTAGGGGCGGGGCTGGGGGCTGAAGCTTTCTTT; CDR3 protein: CASSLGAGLGAEAFF; J gene: TRBJ1-1; D gene: -; clone size: -; V gene: TRBV7-9
CDR3 DNA: TGTGCCAGCAGGAAGGGACAGGGGGCGGTGGAGACCCAGTACTTC; CDR3 protein: CASRKGQGAVETQYF; J gene: TRBJ2-5; D gene: TRBD1; clone size: -; V gene: TRBV2
CDR3 DNA: TGCGCCAGCAGGGAGAGGAAGTCGCCCCGGACTAGCGGGAAATCCTACGAGCAGTACTTC; CDR3 protein: CASRERKSPRTSGKSYEQYF; J gene: TRBJ2-7; D gene: TRBD2; clone size: -; V gene: TRBV10-1
CDR3 DNA: TGTGCCAGCAGTCCCGGGGGTCAGGGTCACTTACCCTTTACCTACGAGCAGTACTTC; CDR3 protein: CASSPGGQGHLPFTYEQYF; J gene: TRBJ2-7; D gene: -; clone size: -; V gene: TRBV7-9
CDR3 DNA: TGTGCCAGCAGCTTGGGGGACAGGGGTCCCTCCTACGAGCAGTACTTC; CDR3 protein: CASSLGDRGPSYEQYF; J gene: TRBJ2-7; D gene: TRBD1; clone size: -; V gene: TRBV5-4
CDR3 DNA: TGTGCCTGTACTTCGGACAGCAAGTTTTACAATGAGCAGTTCTTC; CDR3 protein: CACTSDSKFYNEQFF; J gene: TRBJ2-1; D gene: -; clone size: -; V gene: TRBV30
CDR3 DNA: TGTGCCAGCAGCCCCGGACAGGGGGCCTACGAGCAGTACTTC; CDR3 protein: CASSPGQGAYEQYF; J gene: TRBJ2-7; D gene: TRBD1; clone size: -; V gene: TRBV9
CDR3 DNA: TGCGCCAGCAGCCTAGAGGGAGTGGATGAGCAGTTCTTC; CDR3 protein: CASSLEGVDEQFF; J gene: TRBJ2-1; D gene: -; clone size: few; V gene: TRBV5-1
CDR3 DNA: TGTGCCAGCACACTCATAAGTTTCTATGGCTACACCTTC; CDR3 protein: CASTLISFYGYTF; J gene: TRBJ1-2; D gene: -; clone size: -; V gene: TRBV28
CDR3 DNA: TGCGCCAGCAGCCCGTCGGGACCATCCCAAGAGACCCAGTACTTC; CDR3 protein: CASSPSGPSQETQYF; J gene: TRBJ2-5; D gene: -; clone size: few; V gene: TRBV4-1
CDR3 DNA: TGTGCCACCAGCAGAGACCTCTCCTACGAGCAGTACTTC; CDR3 protein: CATSRDLSYEQYF; J gene: TRBJ2-7; D gene: -; clone size: few; V gene: TRBV15
CDR3 DNA: TGTGCCAGTAGTACTATTGGCCTAGATACGCAGTATTTT; CDR3 protein: CASSTIGLDTQYF; J gene: TRBJ2-3; D gene: -; clone size: -; V gene: TRBV19
CDR3 DNA: TGTGCCAGCAGCTTCCCCTGGCCTAGCGGCCAAGAGACCCAGTACTTC; CDR3 protein: CASSFPWPSGQETQYF; J gene: TRBJ2-5; D gene: TRBD2; clone size: -; V gene: TRBV7-9
CDR3 DNA: TGTGCCAGCAGCCCTCCCAACGTCGGGAGGGCCTACGAGCAGTACTTC; CDR3 protein: CASSPPNVGRAYEQYF; J gene: TRBJ2-7; D gene: TRBD2; clone size: -; V gene: TRBV7-9
CDR3 DNA: TGTGCCAGCAGTGATCCCGGGACTAGCTTGTTCAATGAGCAGTTCTTC; CDR3 protein: CASSDPGTSLFNEQFF; J gene: TRBJ2-1; D gene: TRBD2; clone size: -; V gene: TRBV6-4
CDR3 DNA: TGTGCCAGCAGCTCCGCCGGGACTAGCGGGACAGGTGAGCAGTTCTTC; CDR3 protein: CASSSAGTSGTGEQFF; J gene: TRBJ2-1; D gene: TRBD2; clone size: -; V gene: TRBV7-9
CDR3 DNA: TGTGCCAGCAGCCCGGGACTAGCGGGAGTAGTCGATACGCAGTATTTT; CDR3 protein: CASSPGLAGVVDTQYF; J gene: TRBJ2-3; D gene: TRBD2; clone size: -; V gene: TRBV5-4
CDR3 DNA: TGTGCCAGCACCGAAGGGCATAATGAGCAGTTCTTC; CDR3 protein: CASTEGHNEQFF; J gene: TRBJ2-1; D gene: -; clone size: -; V gene: TRBV14
CDR3 DNA: TGTGCCAGCAGCTTAGGGCTAGCGGAGAGGGGGGACATTCAGTACTTC; CDR3 protein: CASSLGLAERGDIQYF; J gene: TRBJ2-4; D gene: -; clone size: -; V gene: TRBV7-6
CDR3 DNA: TGTGCCAGCAGCTTTCTTAGGCAACAGGGAGGGTCTGTCACAGATACGCAGTATTTT; CDR3 protein: CASSFLRQQGGSVTDTQYF; J gene: TRBJ2-3; D gene: -; clone size: -; V gene: TRBV7-9
CDR3 DNA: TGTGCCACCGGACACAGGTTCTCCTACAATGAGCAGTTCTTC; CDR3 protein: CATGHRFSYNEQFF; J gene: TRBJ2-1; D gene: -; clone size: -; V gene: TRBV15
CDR3 DNA: TGTGCCAGCAGCTCTCGGCGGGAGGGCGGCTATGAGCAGTTCTTC; CDR3 protein: CASSSRREGGYEQFF; J gene: TRBJ2-1; D gene: TRBD2; clone size: -; V gene: TRBV27
CDR3 DNA: TGTGCCAGCAGCTTACCCGCCCGCGGCTACACTGAAGCTTTCTTT; CDR3 protein: CASSLPARGYTEAFF; J gene: TRBJ1-1; D gene: -; clone size: -; V gene: TRBV7-8
CDR3 DNA: TGCGCCAGCAGCTTGTATAGAGGGGTTGGCACTGAAGCTTTCTTT; CDR3 protein: CASSLYRGVGTEAFF; J gene: TRBJ1-1; D gene: -; clone size: -; V gene: TRBV5-1
CDR3 DNA: TGTGCCAGCTCACCACCGGGACCGCCTGGAAACACCATATATTTT; CDR3 protein: CASSPPGPPGNTIYF; J gene: TRBJ1-3; D gene: -; clone size: few; V gene: TRBV18
CDR3 DNA: TGTGCCAGCAGCCCAGGGGCGGGGCAGAGAGGGTTGGAGCCCCAGCATTTT; CDR3 protein: CASSPGAGQRGLEPQHF; J gene: TRBJ1-5; D gene: -; clone size: -; V gene: TRBV7-9
CDR3 DNA: TGCAGCGTTGAAGGTTTGTATTATGGAAGCTCCTACAATGAGCAGTTCTTC; CDR3 protein: CSVEGLYYGSSYNEQFF; J gene: TRBJ2-1; D gene: -; clone size: -; V gene: TRBV29-1
CDR3 DNA: TGTGCCAGCAGTCCCAGTCCCGGGACAGGGGGCTACGCTGAAGCTTTCTTT; CDR3 protein: CASSPSPGTGGYAEAFF; J gene: TRBJ1-1; D gene: TRBD1; clone size: -; V gene: TRBV7-6
CDR3 DNA: TGTGCCAGCAGTTACACACAGGAGGGCGACACTGAAGCTTTCTTT; CDR3 protein: CASSYTQEGDTEAFF; J gene: TRBJ1-1; D gene: -; clone size: -; V gene: TRBV6-6
CDR3 DNA: TGTGCCACCACCGAGAGGGGGGGCACAGATACGCAGTATTTT; CDR3 protein: CATTERGGTDTQYF; J gene: TRBJ2-3; D gene: -; clone size: -; V gene: TRBV10-3
CDR3 DNA: TGTGCCACCGGTCCAAGGAGGGCCGGAGAGACCCAGTACTTC; CDR3 protein: CATGPRRAGETQYF; J gene: TRBJ2-5; D gene: -; clone size: -; V gene: TRBV15
CDR3 DNA: TGTGCCAGCAGTTTATCGGGGGACAGACCTTACAATGAGCAGTTCTTC; CDR3 protein: CASSLSGDRPYNEQFF; J gene: TRBJ2-1; D gene: TRBD1; clone size: -; V gene: TRBV27
CDR3 DNA: TGTGCCAGCAGCCCAGAAGGACGGGGCACTGAAGCTTTCTTT; CDR3 protein: CASSPEGRGTEAFF; J gene: TRBJ1-1; D gene: -; clone size: -; V gene: TRBV7-9